One sample yielded the 24 T cell receptor beta chains listed below, sequenced in a study of shared clonotypes between healthy human individuals. Method: immunoSEQ multiplex PCR; TCRdb's copy keeps in-frame clones and lacks some. Seen here are around 2,100,000 clones, about 95% observed once, and the top ten hold 0.95% to 1.5%. The naive CD8 fraction comprised CD45RO-negative cells positively selected for CCR7 and excluded terminally differentiated effector memory CD45RA+ cells. The sequencing input was naive CD8+ T cells sorted from blood. These receptors all stem from a man aged 18 to 30 in good health.

The CDR3 coding sequence is TGTGCCAGCAGCTTATGGGGAATTAACAGCTACTACGAGCAGTACTTC. Amino acids: CASSLWGINSYYEQYF. The V call is TRBV11-2, the J call TRBJ2-7, with unresolved D. This CDR3 has 16 amino acids. V gave up 2 bases and J gave up 3 bases, with 17 bases separating them. Looked up from germline, CDR1 is SGHAT and CDR2 is FQNNGV.

The chain employs TRBV5-1 and TRBJ2-7; 9 bases line up with TRBD2. The V and J ends lost 0 bases and 2 bases, in that order; junction bases with no gene match: 6. This CDR3 spans 16 amino acids. Germline values: CDR1 SGHRS, CDR2 YFSETQ. The CDR3: CASSLAASGEAYEQYF. The CDR3 region has the DNA TGCGCCAGCAGCTTGGCCGCTAGCGGGGAGGCCTACGAGCAGTACTTC.

This clone has just one count. The genes are TRBV27 and TRBJ2-1; 9 bases are a match to TRBD2. The CDR3 is made up of 16 amino acids. Germline loops: CDR1 MNHEY, CDR2 SMNVEV (reference sequence). With V trimmed by 2 bases and J by 6 bases, 8 bases remained unmatched. The CDR3 spells CASSLHSGRFTNEQFF. The CDR3 region has the DNA TGTGCCAGCAGTTTACATAGCGGGAGATTCACCAATGAGCAGTTCTTC.

The rearrangement links TRBV19 to TRBJ1-4, with D perhaps matching TRBD1 (5 bases). Germline V gives CDR1 LNHDA, CDR2 SQIVND (reference sequence). Trimming removed 3 bases at V and 8 bases at J, with 13 bases between. The CDR3 contains 14 residues. The chain's CDR3 is CASSIGGGLEKLFF. CDR3 nucleotide sequence: TGTGCCAGTAGTATTGGCGGGGGACTGGAAAAACTGTTTTTT.

This chain connects TRBV28 to TRBJ2-3; the match to TRBD2 covers 8 bases. Germline CDR1 MDHEN, CDR2 SYDVKM. V lost 3 bases, J lost 4 bases, and 3 bases stayed unmatched. CDR3 length: 14 amino acids. CDR3: CASSFSGGPDTQYF. Here the CDR3 DNA reads TGTGCCAGCAGTTTCAGCGGGGGCCCAGATACGCAGTATTTT. Drawing the rest from reference TRBV28 and TRBJ2-3, the complete variable domain is DVKVTQSSRYLVKRTGEKVFLECVQDMDHENMFWYRQDPGLGLRLIYFSYDVKMKEKGDIPEGYSVSREKKERFSLILESASTNQTSMYLCASSFSGGPDTQYFGPGTRLTVL.

The CDR3 reads CASSLGGEETQYF. In nucleotides, the CDR3 is TGTGCCAGCAGCTTAGGGGGGGAAGAGACCCAGTACTTC. The genes are TRBV11-3 and TRBJ2-5; possible D gene TRBD2, 6 bases. This CDR3 has 13 amino acids. V was shortened by 1 base and J by 3 bases, with 6 bases between the two germline ends. Germline CDR1 reads SGHNT; CDR2 reads YENEEA.

V and J are TRBV7-9 and TRBJ2-5; D may be TRBD1 or TRBD2 (5 bases each). Trimming stripped 2 bases from V and 3 bases from J, with 10 bases between. Germline-derived CDR1 and CDR2 are SEHNR and FQNEAQ (reference sequence). The CDR3 has 14 residues. The CDR3 loop is CASSLLGTEETQYF. The CDR3 nucleotides are TGTGCCAGCAGCTTATTGGGGACCGAAGAGACCCAGTACTTC.

A few counts support this clone. This chain uses TRBV29-1 with TRBJ1-5; D might be TRBD1 (5 bases). In germline, CDR1 is SQVTM, CDR2 ANQGSEA. The germline V and J ends were trimmed by 0 bases and 0 bases, with 9 bases remaining between them. The CDR3 totals 15 residues. The CDR3 is CSVEERGDSNQPQHF. The CDR3 bases are TGCAGCGTTGAAGAAAGGGGAGATAGCAATCAGCCCCAGCATTTT.

The rearrangement links TRBV4-1 to TRBJ2-1; TRBD2 matches at 16 bases. The CDR3 covers 19 residues. The junction had 13 bases not matched to a gene; V was cut back by 3 bases and J by 8 bases. CDR1 MGHRA and CDR2 YSYEKL come from the germline V gene. CDR3 nucleotide sequence: TGCGCCAGCAGCCACCAGCCGGGACTAGCGGGGGGGCCGGCCGATGAGCAGTTCTTC. This sequence encodes CASSHQPGLAGGPADEQFF.

The rearrangement uses TRBV6-5 and TRBJ2-7; the D gene is possibly TRBD2 (6 bases). CDR3 length: 13 residues. Germline CDR1 reads MNHEY; CDR2 reads SVGAGI. V dropped 8 bases and J dropped 7 bases, with 18 bases sitting between them. The DNA of the CDR3 is TGTGCCAGCCGGGAGTCCCTTGCGGGTGAGCAGTACTTC. This gives the protein CASRESLAGEQYF.

The rearrangement links TRBV27 to TRBJ1-5; 7 positions agree with TRBD1. The CDR3 is made up of 15 amino acids. Germline V gives CDR1 MNHEY, CDR2 SMNVEV (reference sequence). The ends lost 6 bases at V and 1 base at J; junction bases unmatched: 6. CDR3 DNA: TGTGCCAGCAGCCGACAGGGTCCCAGCAATCAGCCCCAGCATTTT. Protein: CASSRQGPSNQPQHF.

This chain links TRBV7-6 with TRBJ2-5; no clear D gene. V lost 1 base and J 5 bases, leaving 14 bases between the germline ends. From germline, CDR1 is SGHVS and CDR2 FNYEAQ. This CDR3 is 15 amino acids long. CDR3 region: CASSLVSVQHETQYF. The CDR3 DNA sequence: TGTGCCAGCAGCTTAGTGTCCGTCCAACACGAGACCCAGTACTTC.

The gene calls are TRBV7-9 and TRBJ2-7; 8 bases fit TRBD2. Germline CDR1 reads SEHNR; CDR2 reads FQNEAQ (reference sequence). The CDR3 runs to 15 residues. Unmatched junction bases numbered 10, after V lost 3 bases and J lost 6 bases. Here the CDR3 reads CASSFTSGGPLEQYF. The CDR3 DNA is TGTGCCAGCAGCTTCACTAGCGGTGGACCCCTCGAGCAGTACTTC.

The chain combines TRBV2 with TRBJ2-3; 16 nucleotides align to TRBD2. In germline, CDR1 is SNHLY, CDR2 FYNNEI. The CDR3 length is 14 residues. CDR3 sequence (DNA): TGTGTAGGGACTAGCGGGGGGGGTACTGATACGCAGTATTTT. It codes for CVGTSGGGTDTQYF. The full variable domain, rest sourced from reference TRBV2 and TRBJ2-3, is EPEVTQTPSHQVTQMGQEVILRCVPISNHLYFYWYRQILGQKVEFLVSFYNNEISEKSEIFDDQFSVERPDGSNFTLKIRSTKLEDSAMYFCVGTSGGGTDTQYFGPGTRLTVL.

V is TRBV30 and J is TRBJ2-7; 7 nucleotides align to TRBD1. Per germline, CDR1 GTSNPN and CDR2 SVGIG (reference sequence). The trim removed 0 bases at V and 5 bases at J, leaving 4 bases unmatched. CDR3 length equals 13 residues. In nucleotides, the CDR3 is TGTGCCTGGAGTGTCAAGGGGGCGGACGAGCAGTACTTC. It translates to CAWSVKGADEQYF.

This chain connects TRBV27 to TRBJ2-1; 12 bases agree with TRBD1. The CDR3 extends over 14 amino acids. The ends lost 8 bases at V and 8 bases at J; junction bases unmatched: 7. Germline CDR1 reads MNHEY; CDR2 reads SMNVEV (reference sequence). Here the CDR3 DNA reads TGTGCCAGCGCAACCGGGACAGGGGGCTATGAGCAGTTCTTC. Translating gives CASATGTGGYEQFF.

In the case of this clone: Additional DNA sequences in this sample encode the identical CDR3. The chain links TRBV9 to TRBJ2-7; D may be TRBD2 (6 bases). The V gene's germline CDR1 is SGDLS and CDR2 YYNGEE. Trimming shortened V by 2 bases and J by 3 bases, and 9 bases separated the two germline ends. CDR3 length equals 13 residues. The CDR3 DNA sequence: TGTGCCAGCAGCGTCGGGGGAGACTACGAGCAGTACTTC. This gives the protein CASSVGGDYEQYF.

V and J are TRBV5-4 and TRBJ2-7; maybe TRBD1 (5 bases). This CDR3 is built from 16 residues. The germline V gene has CDR1 SGHNT and CDR2 YYREEE (reference sequence). Trimming took off 4 bases at V and 5 bases at J, with 22 bases between the two ends. DNA of the CDR3: TGTGCCAGCAGCCCTTCGGCTACAGGTACTAATCACGAGCAGTACTTC. Amino acids: CASSPSATGTNHEQYF.

V gene TRBV13 combines with J gene TRBJ2-7; tentative D call: TRBD1 (6 bases). Germline V gene sequence: CDR1 PRHDT, CDR2 FYEKMQ (reference sequence). The CDR3 covers 13 residues. The V end lost 4 bases, the J end lost 7 bases, and 14 bases lay between the germline ends. The CDR3 DNA reads TGTGCCAGCAGCTCGGGGACAACTCAGGAGCAGTACTTC. Protein: CASSSGTTQEQYF.

The chain links TRBV15 to TRBJ2-7; D ambiguous. Germline V CDR1 and CDR2: LNHNV, YYDKDF (reference sequence). This CDR3 is 14 amino acids long. V lost 1 base and J lost 2, with 9 bases in between. The CDR3 sequence is CATSRGTEAYEQYF. CDR3 nucleotides: TGTGCCACCAGCAGAGGGACGGAAGCCTACGAGCAGTACTTC.

This clone was detected only a few times. This chain links TRBV30 with TRBJ1-1; TRBD1 might be the D (6 bases). In germline, CDR1 is GTSNPN, CDR2 SVGIG (reference sequence). This CDR3 comprises 14 residues. Trimming stripped 0 bases from V and 3 bases from J, with 11 bases between. This CDR3 is CAWSVWAGDTEAFF. The CDR3 DNA is TGTGCCTGGAGTGTATGGGCAGGGGACACTGAAGCTTTCTTT. The variable domain in full, completed from reference TRBV30 and TRBJ1-1, reads SQTIHQWPATLVQPVGSPLSLECTVEGTSNPNLYWYRQAAGRGLQLLFYSVGIGQISSEVPQNLSASRPQDRQFILSSKKLLLSDSGFYLCAWSVWAGDTEAFFGQGTRLTVV.

The gene calls are TRBV15 and TRBJ1-6; possibly TRBD1 for D (6 bases). Germline V lookup: CDR1 LNHNV, CDR2 YYDKDF (reference sequence). The CDR3 is made up of 17 amino acids. Trimming stripped 2 bases from V and 1 base from J, with 12 bases between. The CDR3 reads CATSRTYRDSYNSPLHF. Here the CDR3 DNA reads TGTGCCACCAGCAGAACCTACAGGGATTCCTATAATTCACCCCTCCACTTT.

V usage is TRBV19 and J usage is TRBJ2-7; D may be TRBD1 (6 bases). Looked up from germline, CDR1 is LNHDA and CDR2 is SQIVND (reference sequence). The CDR3 is 13 amino acids. The germline V and J ends were trimmed by 6 bases and 3 bases, with 12 bases remaining between them. DNA of the CDR3: TGTGCCAGTAGCGCAGGGGCTGACTACGAGCAGTACTTC. This gives the protein CASSAGADYEQYF.

Comments on this clone: This same CDR3 is encoded by further DNA sequences in the sample. The V and J genes are TRBV6-1 and TRBJ2-7; 7 bases match TRBD2. J lost 4 bases, V lost 1 base, and 7 bases had no gene match. Germline V CDR1 and CDR2: MNHNS, SASEGT. The CDR3 runs to 15 residues. This chain's CDR3 is CASSEVAGEPYEQYF. The DNA of the CDR3 is TGTGCCAGCAGTGAAGTCGCGGGAGAGCCATACGAGCAGTACTTC.